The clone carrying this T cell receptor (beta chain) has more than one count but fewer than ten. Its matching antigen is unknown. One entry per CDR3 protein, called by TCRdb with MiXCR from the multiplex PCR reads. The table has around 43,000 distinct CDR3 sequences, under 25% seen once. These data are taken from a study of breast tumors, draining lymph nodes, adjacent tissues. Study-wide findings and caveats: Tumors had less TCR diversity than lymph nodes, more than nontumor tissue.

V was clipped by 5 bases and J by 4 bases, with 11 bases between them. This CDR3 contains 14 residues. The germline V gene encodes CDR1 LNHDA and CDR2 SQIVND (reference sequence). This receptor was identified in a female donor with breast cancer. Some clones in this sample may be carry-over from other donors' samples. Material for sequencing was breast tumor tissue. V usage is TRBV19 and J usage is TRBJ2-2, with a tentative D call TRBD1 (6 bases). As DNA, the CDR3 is TGTGCCAGTAGTCCGGGACACACCACCGGGGAGCTGTTTTTT. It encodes CASSPGHTTGELFF.